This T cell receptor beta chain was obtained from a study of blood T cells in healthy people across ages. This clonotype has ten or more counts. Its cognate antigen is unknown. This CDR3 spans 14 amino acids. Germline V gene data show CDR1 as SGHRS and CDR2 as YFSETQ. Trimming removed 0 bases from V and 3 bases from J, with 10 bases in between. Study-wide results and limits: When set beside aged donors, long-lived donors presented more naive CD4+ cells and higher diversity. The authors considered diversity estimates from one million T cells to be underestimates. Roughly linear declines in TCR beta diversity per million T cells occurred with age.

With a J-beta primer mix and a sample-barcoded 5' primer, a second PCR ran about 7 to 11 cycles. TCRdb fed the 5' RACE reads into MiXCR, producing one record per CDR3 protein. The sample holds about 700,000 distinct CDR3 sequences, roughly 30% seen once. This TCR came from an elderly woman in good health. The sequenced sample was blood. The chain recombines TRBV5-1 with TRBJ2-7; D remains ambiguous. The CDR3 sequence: CASSLGVSGYEQYF. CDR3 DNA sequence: TGCGCCAGCAGCTTGGGGGTTTCGGGCTACGAGCAGTACTTC.